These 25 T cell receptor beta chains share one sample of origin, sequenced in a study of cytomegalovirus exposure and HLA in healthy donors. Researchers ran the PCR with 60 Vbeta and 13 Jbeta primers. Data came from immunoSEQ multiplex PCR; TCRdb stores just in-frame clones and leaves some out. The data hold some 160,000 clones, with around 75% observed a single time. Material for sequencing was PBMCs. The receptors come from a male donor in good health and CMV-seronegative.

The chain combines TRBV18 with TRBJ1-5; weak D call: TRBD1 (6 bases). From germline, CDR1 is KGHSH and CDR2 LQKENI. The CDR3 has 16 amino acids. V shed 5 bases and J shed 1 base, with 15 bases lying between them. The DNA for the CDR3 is TGTGCCAGCTCAGTCCAGGGACAACCGAGCAATCAGCCCCAGCATTTT. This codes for CASSVQGQPSNQPQHF.

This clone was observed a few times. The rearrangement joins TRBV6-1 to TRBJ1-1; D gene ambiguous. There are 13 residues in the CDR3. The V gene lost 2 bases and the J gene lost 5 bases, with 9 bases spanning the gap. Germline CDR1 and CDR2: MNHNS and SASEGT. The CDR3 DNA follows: TGTGCCAGCAGTGAAATTTCGGGGACTGAAGCTTTCTTT. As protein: CASSEISGTEAFF.

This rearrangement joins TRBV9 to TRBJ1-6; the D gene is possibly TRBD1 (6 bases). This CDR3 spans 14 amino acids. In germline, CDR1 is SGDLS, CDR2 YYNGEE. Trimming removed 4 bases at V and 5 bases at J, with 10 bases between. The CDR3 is CASSPTGHNSPLHF. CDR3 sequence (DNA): TGTGCCAGCAGCCCCACAGGGCATAATTCACCCCTCCACTTT.

CDR3 sequence: CAIRGQGLYTEAFF. For the CDR3, the DNA is TGTGCCATCAGGGGACAGGGTCTATACACTGAAGCTTTCTTT. The chain recombines TRBV10-3 with TRBJ1-1; 9 bases agree with TRBD1. Germline CDR1 and CDR2: ENHRY and SYGVKD. The V gene end was trimmed by 6 bases and the J gene end by 3 bases; junction bases not matched to a gene: 5. The CDR3 is made up of 14 amino acids.

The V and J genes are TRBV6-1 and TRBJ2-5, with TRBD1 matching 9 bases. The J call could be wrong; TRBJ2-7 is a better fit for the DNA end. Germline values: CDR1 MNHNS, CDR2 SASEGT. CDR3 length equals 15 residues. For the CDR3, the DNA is TGTGCCAGCAGTGAAGCCCGGACAGGGGCCTACGAGCAGTACTTC. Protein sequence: CASSEARTGAYEQYF.

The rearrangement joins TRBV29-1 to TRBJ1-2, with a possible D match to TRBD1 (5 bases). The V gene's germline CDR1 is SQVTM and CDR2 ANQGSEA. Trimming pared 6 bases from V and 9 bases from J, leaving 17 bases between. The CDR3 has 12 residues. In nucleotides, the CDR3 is TGCAGCGTCGGGGACTTTAGTTCTCGCTACACCTTC. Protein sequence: CSVGDFSSRYTF.

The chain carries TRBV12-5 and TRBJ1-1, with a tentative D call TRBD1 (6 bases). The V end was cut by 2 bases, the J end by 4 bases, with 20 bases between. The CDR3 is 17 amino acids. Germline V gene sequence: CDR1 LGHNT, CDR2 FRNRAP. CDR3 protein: CASGLPQNRDASTEAFF. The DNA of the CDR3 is TGTGCTAGTGGTTTGCCCCAGAACAGGGACGCGAGCACTGAAGCTTTCTTT.

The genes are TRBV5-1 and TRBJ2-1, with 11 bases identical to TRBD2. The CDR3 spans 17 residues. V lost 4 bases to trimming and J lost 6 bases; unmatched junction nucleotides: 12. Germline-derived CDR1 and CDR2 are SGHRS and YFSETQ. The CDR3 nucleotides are TGCGCCAGCAGCGACCCATTAGCGGGGGGGCCTAGCAATGAGCAGTTCTTC. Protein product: CASSDPLAGGPSNEQFF.

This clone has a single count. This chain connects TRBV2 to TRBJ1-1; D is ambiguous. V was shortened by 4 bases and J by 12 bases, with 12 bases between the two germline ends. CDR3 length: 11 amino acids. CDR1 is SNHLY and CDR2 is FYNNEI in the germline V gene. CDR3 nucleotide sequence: TGTGCCAGCAGTGGGCAGCGGAAAACTTTCTTT. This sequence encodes CASSGQRKTFF.

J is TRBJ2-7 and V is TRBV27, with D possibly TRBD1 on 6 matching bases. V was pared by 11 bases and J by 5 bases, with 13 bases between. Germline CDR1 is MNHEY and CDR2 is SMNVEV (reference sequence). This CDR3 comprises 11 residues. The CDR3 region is CAVTGSHEQYF. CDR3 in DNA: TGTGCCGTAACAGGGTCCCACGAGCAGTACTTC.

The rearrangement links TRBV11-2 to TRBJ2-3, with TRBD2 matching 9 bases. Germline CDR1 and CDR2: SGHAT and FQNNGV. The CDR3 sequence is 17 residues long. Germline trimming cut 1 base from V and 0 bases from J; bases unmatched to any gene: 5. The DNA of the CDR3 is TGTGCCAGCAGCTTAGCCCCCCTAGCGGGGAGCACAGATACGCAGTATTTT. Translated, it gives CASSLAPLAGSTDTQYF.

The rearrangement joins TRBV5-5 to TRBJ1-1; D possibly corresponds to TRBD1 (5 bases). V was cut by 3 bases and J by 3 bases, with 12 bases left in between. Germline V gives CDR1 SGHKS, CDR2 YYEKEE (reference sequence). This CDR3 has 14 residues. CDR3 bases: TGTGCCAGCAGCTGGGTCGGGGGTGACACTGAAGCTTTCTTT. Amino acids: CASSWVGGDTEAFF.

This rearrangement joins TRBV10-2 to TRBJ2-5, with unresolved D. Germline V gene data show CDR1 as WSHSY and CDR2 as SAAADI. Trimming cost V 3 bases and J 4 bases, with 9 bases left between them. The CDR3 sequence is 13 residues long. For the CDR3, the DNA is TGCGCCAGCAGTGATCCGAACAGAGAGACCCAGTACTTC. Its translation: CASSDPNRETQYF.

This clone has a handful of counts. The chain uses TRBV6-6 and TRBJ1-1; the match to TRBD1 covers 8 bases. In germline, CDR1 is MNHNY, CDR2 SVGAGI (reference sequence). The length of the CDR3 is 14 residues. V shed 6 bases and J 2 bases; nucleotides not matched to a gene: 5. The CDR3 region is CASRTGQGNTEAFF. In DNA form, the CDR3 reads TGTGCCAGCAGAACCGGACAGGGCAACACTGAAGCTTTCTTT.

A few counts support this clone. CDR3 sequence reads: CASSPGQGAWETQYF. The CDR3 DNA follows: TGTGCCAGCAGTCCCGGACAGGGGGCTTGGGAGACCCAGTACTTC. J is TRBJ2-5 and V is TRBV2; TRBD1 agrees at 11 bases. The CDR3 runs 15 residues. Trimming took 5 bases from V and 5 from J; bases not matched to a gene: 7. Germline assignment: CDR1 SNHLY and CDR2 FYNNEI.

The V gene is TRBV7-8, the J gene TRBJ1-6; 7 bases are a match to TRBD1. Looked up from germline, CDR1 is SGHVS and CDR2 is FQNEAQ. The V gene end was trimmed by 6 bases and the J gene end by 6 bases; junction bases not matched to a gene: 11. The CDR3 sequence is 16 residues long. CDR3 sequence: CASSYDRAFINSPLHF. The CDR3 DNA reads TGTGCCAGCAGTTATGACAGGGCTTTCATTAATTCACCCCTCCACTTT.

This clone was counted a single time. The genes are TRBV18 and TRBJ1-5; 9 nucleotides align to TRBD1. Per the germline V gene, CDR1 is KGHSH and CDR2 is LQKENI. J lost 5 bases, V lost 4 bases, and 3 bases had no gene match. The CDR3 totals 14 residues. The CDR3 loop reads CASSRRQGDQPQHF. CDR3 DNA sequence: TGTGCCAGCTCACGGCGACAGGGGGATCAGCCCCAGCATTTT.

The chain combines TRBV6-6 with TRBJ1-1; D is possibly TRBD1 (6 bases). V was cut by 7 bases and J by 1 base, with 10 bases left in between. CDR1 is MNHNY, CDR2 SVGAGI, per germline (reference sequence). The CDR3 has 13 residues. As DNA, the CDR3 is TGTGCCAGCAAAGAACAGGGGAACACTGAAGCTTTCTTT. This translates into CASKEQGNTEAFF.

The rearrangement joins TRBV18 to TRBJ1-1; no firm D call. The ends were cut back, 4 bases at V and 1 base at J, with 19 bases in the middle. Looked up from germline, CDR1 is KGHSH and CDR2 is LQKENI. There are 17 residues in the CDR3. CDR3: CASSQYSGAAANTEAFF. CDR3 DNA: TGTGCCAGCTCACAATATTCGGGAGCCGCGGCGAACACTGAAGCTTTCTTT.

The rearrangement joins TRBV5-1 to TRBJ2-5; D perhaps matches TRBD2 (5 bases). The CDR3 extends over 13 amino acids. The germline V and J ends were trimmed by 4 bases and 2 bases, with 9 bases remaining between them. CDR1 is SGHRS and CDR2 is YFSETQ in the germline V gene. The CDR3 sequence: CASSEGFQETQYF. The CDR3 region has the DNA TGCGCCAGCAGCGAGGGATTTCAAGAGACCCAGTACTTC.

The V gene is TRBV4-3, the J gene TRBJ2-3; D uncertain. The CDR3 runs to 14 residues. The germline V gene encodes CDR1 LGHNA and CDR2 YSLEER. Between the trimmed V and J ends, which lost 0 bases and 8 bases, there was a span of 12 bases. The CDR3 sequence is CASSQEWAVGTQYF. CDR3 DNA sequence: TGCGCCAGCAGCCAAGAATGGGCCGTAGGTACGCAGTATTTT.

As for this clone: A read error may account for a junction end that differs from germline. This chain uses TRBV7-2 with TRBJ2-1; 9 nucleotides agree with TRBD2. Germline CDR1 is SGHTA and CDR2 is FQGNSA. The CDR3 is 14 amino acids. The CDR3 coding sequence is TGTGCCAGCAGCCTAGCGGGGAGCTACAATGAGCAGTTCTTC. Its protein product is CASSLAGSYNEQFF. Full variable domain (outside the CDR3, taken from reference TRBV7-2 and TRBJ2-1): GAGVSQSPSNKVTEKGKDVELRCDPISGHTALYWYRQSLGQGLEFLIYFQGNSAPDKSGLPSDRFSAERTGGSVSTLTIQRTQQEDSAVYLCASSLAGSYNEQFFGPGTRLTVL.

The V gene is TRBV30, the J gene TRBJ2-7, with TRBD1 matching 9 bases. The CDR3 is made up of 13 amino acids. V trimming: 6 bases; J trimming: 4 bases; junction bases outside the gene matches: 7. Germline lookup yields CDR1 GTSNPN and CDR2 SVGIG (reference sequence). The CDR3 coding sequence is TGTGCCTGCCTCGGGACAGGGAGTTACGAGCAGTACTTC. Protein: CACLGTGSYEQYF.

Here the CDR3 DNA reads TGTGCCAGCAGCGTAGCGGGTCGAATGAACACTGAAGCTTTCTTT. Its translation: CASSVAGRMNTEAFF. The chain carries TRBV9 and TRBJ1-1; D is uncertain. CDR1 is SGDLS and CDR2 is YYNGEE in the germline V gene. The length of the CDR3 is 15 residues. Trimming shortened V by 0 bases and J by 0 bases, and 9 bases separated the two germline ends.

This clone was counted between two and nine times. The CDR3, as DNA: TGTGCCAGCAGTTACCGACTAGCGGTCGAGCAGTACTTC. This translates into CASSYRLAVEQYF. The gene calls are TRBV6-6 and TRBJ2-7, with 9 bases lining up with TRBD2. Germline CDR1 and CDR2: MNHNY and SVGAGI (reference sequence). The V segment lost 2 bases and the J segment 6 bases; nucleotides outside the gene matches: 2. The CDR3 consists of 13 residues.